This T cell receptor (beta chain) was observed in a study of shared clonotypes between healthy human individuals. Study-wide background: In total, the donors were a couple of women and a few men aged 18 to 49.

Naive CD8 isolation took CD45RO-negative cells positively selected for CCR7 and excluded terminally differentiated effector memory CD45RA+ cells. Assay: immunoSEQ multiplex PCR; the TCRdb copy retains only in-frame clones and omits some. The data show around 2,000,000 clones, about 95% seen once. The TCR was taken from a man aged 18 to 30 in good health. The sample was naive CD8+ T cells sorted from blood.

The CDR3 DNA sequence: TGTGCCAGCAGTTTTGGACTAGCGGGAGAAGAGACCCAGTACTTC. Encoded protein: CASSFGLAGEETQYF. This chain joins TRBV6-6 and TRBJ2-5; 13 bases fit TRBD2. J gave up 3 bases and V 4 bases, and 2 bases lay outside the gene matches. Germline CDR1 and CDR2: MNHNY and SVGAGI (reference sequence). This CDR3 is 15 amino acids long.